What follows are 31 T cell receptor beta chains derived from one specimen sequenced in a study of PD-1 blockade in classical Hodgkin lymphoma. Specified time point: cycle 4 day 1 (C4D1), after five to seven weeks of nivolumab. After autologous stem cell transplantation all patients relapsed, and prior brentuximab vedotin exposure differed between cohorts. Using immunoSEQ multiplex PCR, the repertoire was profiled, and TCRdb retains in-frame clones only, with some absent. The sample shows 25,000 to 35,000 clones, almost 85% of them seen only once. The source material was peripheral blood mononuclear cells (PBMCs), sampled before the fourth cycle of nivolumab. The receptors originated from a human donor with classical Hodgkin lymphoma.

This chain links TRBV10-3 with TRBJ2-3, with 9 bases matching TRBD2. The CDR3 has 15 residues. Germline V gives CDR1 ENHRY, CDR2 SYGVKD. J lost 4 bases, V lost 10 bases, and 12 bases had no gene match. The CDR3 protein is CATSLRGGPSDTQYF. CDR3 DNA sequence: TGTGCCACTAGTCTGCGGGGGGGGCCATCAGATACGCAGTATTTT.

Only a few counts were recorded for this clone. The chain couples TRBV4-3 to TRBJ2-7, with D perhaps TRBD1 (6 bases). CDR1 is LGHNA, CDR2 YSLEER, per germline. Trimming stripped 3 bases from V and 3 bases from J, with 15 bases between. This CDR3 has 15 amino acids. The CDR3 region has the DNA TGCGCCAGCAGCCAGGCGCACGGACAGAGCTACGAGCAGTACTTC. Its protein is CASSQAHGQSYEQYF.

This clone was counted a few times. Other DNA sequences of this sample code for an identical CDR3. The chain combines TRBV25-1 with TRBJ1-2; no reliable D call. The CDR3 length is 13 residues. The germline V and J ends were trimmed by 1 base and 4 bases, with 7 bases remaining between them. Germline CDR1 reads MGHDK; CDR2 reads SYGVNS. The CDR3 bases are TGTGCCAGCAGTGAATCAGGTCTCTATGGCTACACCTTC. It yields the protein CASSESGLYGYTF.

This chain joins TRBV11-2 and TRBJ1-1, with 7 bases lining up with TRBD1. Per germline, CDR1 SGHAT and CDR2 FQNNGV. The J segment lost 5 bases and the V segment lost 1 base, leaving 10 bases of the junction unmatched. This CDR3 is 16 amino acids long. CDR3 residues: CASSLAVARGGTEAFF. The CDR3 nucleotides read TGTGCCAGCAGCTTAGCAGTTGCCAGGGGGGGAACTGAAGCTTTCTTT.

CDR3 sequence reads: CASSFQAGKETQYF. For the CDR3, the DNA is TGTGCCAGCAGCTTCCAAGCGGGGAAAGAGACCCAGTACTTC. The gene calls are TRBV7-2 and TRBJ2-5, with 7 bases matching TRBD2. V trimming: 3 bases; J trimming: 3 bases; junction bases outside the gene matches: 4. The V gene's germline CDR1 is SGHTA and CDR2 FQGNSA. The CDR3 contains 14 residues.

The chain has TRBV6-1 and TRBJ2-7, with 7 bases lining up with TRBD2. The germline V gene has CDR1 MNHNS and CDR2 SASEGT. V shed 7 bases, J shed 6 bases, and the junction held 6 bases outside the gene matches. There are 12 residues in the CDR3. CDR3 amino acids: CASNPSGGEQYF. Written as DNA, the CDR3 is TGTGCCAGCAACCCCTCGGGGGGCGAGCAGTACTTC.

This clone was detected only once. The genes are TRBV6-1 and TRBJ2-3; D ambiguous. Germline values: CDR1 MNHNS, CDR2 SASEGT. V was clipped by 2 bases and J by 6 bases, with 9 bases between them. The CDR3 contains 13 residues. CDR3 DNA: TGTGCCAGCAGTGAACACCAACCCGATACGCAGTATTTT. Translated: CASSEHQPDTQYF.

The chain carries TRBV5-1 and TRBJ1-2; the D gene is possibly TRBD1 (5 bases). Germline V gene sequence: CDR1 SGHRS, CDR2 YFSETQ. The CDR3 is 14 amino acids. Trimming stripped 0 bases from V and 6 bases from J, with 12 bases between. CDR3 residues: CASSLGQLDDGYTF. The CDR3, as DNA: TGCGCCAGCAGCTTGGGACAGCTCGACGATGGCTACACCTTC.

The chain couples TRBV7-2 to TRBJ2-7; the D is unclear. V lost 2 bases, J lost 6 bases, and 5 bases lay in between. CDR1 and CDR2 (germline): SGHTA, FQGNSA. CDR3 length equals 11 residues. The CDR3: CASSLMGEQYF. The CDR3 DNA reads as TGTGCCAGCAGCTTAATGGGCGAGCAGTACTTC.

V gene TRBV11-3 combines with J gene TRBJ2-1, with 10 nucleotides matching TRBD2. Germline V gene data show CDR1 as SGHNT and CDR2 as YENEEA. J was trimmed by 12 bases and V by 5 bases; bases with no gene match: 7. This CDR3 contains 13 residues. The CDR3 is CASSPGTSAGQFF. The CDR3, as DNA: TGTGCCAGCAGCCCAGGGACTAGCGCCGGGCAGTTCTTC. Variable domain in full (rest from reference TRBV11-3 and TRBJ2-1): EAGVVQSPRYKIIEKKQPVAFWCNPISGHNTLYWYLQNLGQGPELLIRYENEEAVDDSQLPKDRFSAERLKGVDSTLKIQPAELGDSAVYLCASSPGTSAGQFFGPGTRLTVL.

CDR3 nucleotides: TGTGCCAGCAACCCCAGGGGTTCGGGCAATCAGCCCCAGCATTTT. Its translation is CASNPRGSGNQPQHF. J is TRBJ1-5 and V is TRBV6-5, with D perhaps TRBD1 (6 bases). V lost 7 bases and J lost 2, with 15 bases in between. The germline V gene has CDR1 MNHEY and CDR2 SVGAGI. There are 15 residues in the CDR3.

This clone was observed a handful of times. This chain uses TRBV5-1 with TRBJ1-2; D remains unclear. Deletions cut 7 bases from V and 2 bases from J, with 9 bases between. The CDR3 length is 12 residues. The germline V gene encodes CDR1 SGHRS and CDR2 YFSETQ. The DNA of the CDR3 is TGCGCCAGCTCTGTGGGAAACTATGGCTACACCTTC. It yields the protein CASSVGNYGYTF.

This chain links TRBV28 with TRBJ2-3, with unresolved D. V was pared by 5 bases and J by 10 bases, with 16 bases between. Germline V gene lookup returns CDR1 MDHEN and CDR2 SYDVKM. The CDR3 runs 13 residues. The CDR3 reads CASSLSAPRAQYF. CDR3 coding DNA: TGTGCCAGCAGTCTCTCGGCCCCCCGGGCGCAGTATTTT.

This chain connects TRBV5-1 to TRBJ1-2, with 10 bases lining up with TRBD1. Germline values: CDR1 SGHRS, CDR2 YFSETQ. The ends lost 2 bases at V and 5 bases at J; junction bases unmatched: 6. The CDR3 sequence is 15 residues long. The DNA for the CDR3 is TGCGCCAGCAGCTTCATGTGGACAGGGGGATATGGCTACACCTTC. Translation gives CASSFMWTGGYGYTF.

V gene TRBV6-1 combines with J gene TRBJ1-2, with D tentatively TRBD1 (5 bases). Looked up from germline, CDR1 is MNHNS and CDR2 is SASEGT. Trimming removed 5 bases at V and 6 bases at J, with 10 bases between. This CDR3 has 12 residues. Here the CDR3 reads CASSPGYNGYTF. CDR3 bases: TGTGCCAGCAGTCCAGGGTATAATGGCTACACCTTC.

This sequence joins TRBV5-1 and TRBJ1-4; D gene ambiguous. Germline-derived CDR1 and CDR2 are SGHRS and YFSETQ. Trimming pared 2 bases from V and 7 bases from J, leaving 15 bases between. The CDR3 consists of 15 residues. CDR3 sequence (DNA): TGCGCCAGCAGCTTCCGTGGCACCTCTGTTGAAAAACTGTTTTTT. Its protein is CASSFRGTSVEKLFF.

V is TRBV19 and J is TRBJ2-7, with 8 bases matching TRBD1. Germline CDR1 LNHDA, CDR2 SQIVND (reference sequence). V gave up 5 bases and J gave up 4 bases; unmatched junction bases: 4. The CDR3 has 13 residues. The CDR3 sequence is CASSAGQGYEQYF. The CDR3 bases are TGTGCCAGTAGTGCAGGACAGGGTTACGAGCAGTACTTC. Full variable domain (missing parts from reference TRBV19 and TRBJ2-7): DGGITQSPKYLFRKEGQNVTLSCEQNLNHDAMYWYRQDPGQGLRLIYYSQIVNDFQKGDIAEGYSVSREKKESFPLTVTSAQKNPTAFYLCASSAGQGYEQYFGPGTRLTVT.

The rearrangement joins TRBV2 to TRBJ2-1; a weak D match, TRBD1 (5 bases). The V end lost 10 bases, the J end lost 10 bases, and 14 bases lay between the germline ends. The CDR3 is 11 amino acids. Germline CDR1 is SNHLY and CDR2 is FYNNEI. The CDR3 coding sequence is TGTGCCACCTGGGCAGGGTACGAGCAGTTCTTC. As protein: CATWAGYEQFF.

This sequence joins TRBV6-5 and TRBJ2-5, with 7 positions matching TRBD1. Germline loops: CDR1 MNHEY, CDR2 SVGAGI. This CDR3 spans 14 amino acids. J gave up 5 bases and V 8 bases, and 11 bases lay outside the gene matches. The CDR3 protein is CASSIEGARETQYF. In DNA form, the CDR3 reads TGTGCCAGCTCTATAGAGGGGGCGCGGGAGACCCAGTACTTC.

The chain recombines TRBV5-1 with TRBJ2-5, with TRBD2 matching 11 bases. Germline CDR1 is SGHRS and CDR2 is YFSETQ. With 4 bases clipped from V and 2 bases from J, the junction kept 4 bases outside the gene matches. The CDR3 spans 15 residues. The CDR3 DNA sequence: TGCGCCAGCAGCCCGGTAGCGGGGGGGCAAGAGACCCAGTACTTC. This codes for CASSPVAGGQETQYF.

The genes are TRBV27 and TRBJ1-2, with D perhaps matching TRBD1 (6 bases). Per the germline V gene, CDR1 is MNHEY and CDR2 is SMNVEV (reference sequence). Trimming removed 6 bases at V and 5 bases at J, with 13 bases between. The CDR3 is made up of 13 amino acids. The CDR3 loop reads CASREGGRYGYTF. Here the CDR3 DNA reads TGTGCCAGCAGGGAGGGGGGGAGGTATGGCTACACCTTC.

J is TRBJ2-1 and V is TRBV2; maybe TRBD1 (5 bases). The germline V gene has CDR1 SNHLY and CDR2 FYNNEI. The V end lost 2 bases, the J end lost 6 bases, and 8 bases lay between the germline ends. This CDR3 has 13 amino acids. In nucleotides, the CDR3 is TGTGCCAGCAGTGAAAGACAGTCCAATGAGCAGTTCTTC. Its protein product is CASSERQSNEQFF.

The chain uses TRBV7-9 and TRBJ2-3, with D unclear. The length of the CDR3 is 11 residues. The germline CDR1 and CDR2 sequences are SEHNR and FQNEAQ (reference sequence). The V end was cut by 3 bases, the J end by 5 bases, with 3 bases between. The CDR3: CASSFRDTQYF. CDR3 sequence (DNA): TGTGCCAGCAGCTTTAGAGATACGCAGTATTTT.

This clone was found a few times. The rearrangement links TRBV9 to TRBJ2-2, with a possible D match to TRBD1 (5 bases). The V end lost 7 bases, the J end lost 3 bases, and 16 bases lay between the germline ends. This CDR3 has 15 residues. CDR1 is SGDLS, CDR2 YYNGEE, per germline. The CDR3 loop reads CASGVGRAYTGELFF. The CDR3 DNA reads TGTGCCAGCGGGGTGGGCAGGGCTTACACCGGGGAGCTGTTTTTT.

CDR3 residues: CASSQEPGTGWAYGYTF. The CDR3, as DNA: TGCGCCAGCAGCCAAGAGCCCGGGACAGGGTGGGCCTATGGCTACACCTTC. The chain joins TRBV4-3 to TRBJ1-2; 9 bases are a match to TRBD1. This CDR3 has 17 amino acids. The germline CDR1 and CDR2 sequences are LGHNA and YSLEER. Trimming removed 0 bases from V and 4 bases from J; junction bases left unmatched: 9.

A single count supports this clone. This chain joins TRBV4-2 and TRBJ1-3; maybe TRBD1 (5 bases). CDR1 LGHNA and CDR2 YNFKEQ come from the germline V gene. Trimming took off 4 bases at V and 0 bases at J, with 13 bases between the two ends. The CDR3 totals 16 residues. This CDR3 is CASSRPGRFSGNTIYF. The CDR3 DNA reads as TGTGCCAGCAGCCGACCGGGACGGTTCTCTGGAAACACCATATATTTT.

V gene TRBV28 combines with J gene TRBJ2-7, with D hard to call. The V end lost 8 bases, the J end lost 0 bases, and 14 bases lay between the germline ends. The germline CDR1 and CDR2 sequences are MDHEN and SYDVKM. This CDR3 comprises 14 residues. CDR3 sequence: CASQPTRTSYEQYF. The CDR3 DNA reads as TGTGCCAGCCAACCGACCAGGACCTCCTACGAGCAGTACTTC.

This chain joins TRBV7-9 and TRBJ1-2, with 7 positions matching TRBD1. V was pared by 5 bases and J by 7 bases, with 4 bases of the junction left unmatched. Germline V gene data show CDR1 as SEHNR and CDR2 as FQNEAQ (reference sequence). The CDR3 consists of 12 residues. CDR3 DNA sequence: TGTGCCAGCAGCCTCACAGGGGTTGGCTACACCTTC. Protein product: CASSLTGVGYTF.

The rearrangement uses TRBV7-2 and TRBJ2-1; 8 bases line up with TRBD2. Germline trimming cut 3 bases from V and 3 bases from J; bases unmatched to any gene: 4. The germline CDR1 and CDR2 sequences are SGHTA and FQGNSA. CDR3 length equals 15 residues. This CDR3 is CASSFSLADYNEQFF. Written as DNA, the CDR3 is TGTGCCAGCAGCTTTTCACTAGCGGACTACAATGAGCAGTTCTTC. The variable domain in full, completed from reference TRBV7-2 and TRBJ2-1, reads GAGVSQSPSNKVTEKGKDVELRCDPISGHTALYWYRQSLGQGLEFLIYFQGNSAPDKSGLPSDRFSAERTGGSVSTLTIQRTQQEDSAVYLCASSFSLADYNEQFFGPGTRLTVL.

The chain has TRBV2 and TRBJ2-1, with 10 nucleotides matching TRBD2. Looked up from germline, CDR1 is SNHLY and CDR2 is FYNNEI. The length of the CDR3 is 15 residues. V shed 6 bases and J 9 bases; nucleotides not matched to a gene: 11. The CDR3 reads CASSGAGGRTGEQFF. The DNA for the CDR3 is TGTGCCAGCAGCGGAGCGGGGGGGCGAACGGGTGAGCAGTTCTTC.

The chain links TRBV19 to TRBJ1-2, with D unclear. Trimming pared 3 bases from V and 2 bases from J, leaving 7 bases between. This CDR3 comprises 13 residues. Looked up from germline, CDR1 is LNHDA and CDR2 is SQIVND (reference sequence). The CDR3 region is CASSIPGNYGYTF. The CDR3 DNA reads as TGTGCCAGTAGTATCCCAGGAAACTATGGCTACACCTTC.